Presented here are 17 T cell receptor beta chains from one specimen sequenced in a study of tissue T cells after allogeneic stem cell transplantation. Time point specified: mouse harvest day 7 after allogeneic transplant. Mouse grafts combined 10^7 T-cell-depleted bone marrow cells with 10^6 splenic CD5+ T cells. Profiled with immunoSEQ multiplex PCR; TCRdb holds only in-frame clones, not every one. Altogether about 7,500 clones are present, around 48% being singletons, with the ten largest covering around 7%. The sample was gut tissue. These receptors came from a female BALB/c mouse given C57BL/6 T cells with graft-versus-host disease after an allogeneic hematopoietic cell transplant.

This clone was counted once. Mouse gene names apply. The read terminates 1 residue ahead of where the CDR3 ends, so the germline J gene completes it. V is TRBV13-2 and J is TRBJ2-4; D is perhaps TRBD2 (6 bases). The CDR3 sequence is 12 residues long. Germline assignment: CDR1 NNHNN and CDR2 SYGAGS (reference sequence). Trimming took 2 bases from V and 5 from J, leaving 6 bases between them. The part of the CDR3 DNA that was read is TGTGCCAGCGGTGAGGGGGGAAACACCTTGTAC. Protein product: CASGEGGNTLY. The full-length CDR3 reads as CASGEGGNTLYF.

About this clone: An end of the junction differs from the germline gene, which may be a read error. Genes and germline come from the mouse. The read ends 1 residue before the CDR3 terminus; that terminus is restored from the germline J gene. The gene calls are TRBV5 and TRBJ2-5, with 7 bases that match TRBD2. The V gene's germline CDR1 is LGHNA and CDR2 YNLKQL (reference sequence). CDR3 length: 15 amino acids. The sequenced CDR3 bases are TGTGCCAGCAGCCAAGAACTGGGGTCCCAAAACACCCAGTAC. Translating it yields CASSQELGSQNTQY. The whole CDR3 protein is CASSQELGSQNTQYF.

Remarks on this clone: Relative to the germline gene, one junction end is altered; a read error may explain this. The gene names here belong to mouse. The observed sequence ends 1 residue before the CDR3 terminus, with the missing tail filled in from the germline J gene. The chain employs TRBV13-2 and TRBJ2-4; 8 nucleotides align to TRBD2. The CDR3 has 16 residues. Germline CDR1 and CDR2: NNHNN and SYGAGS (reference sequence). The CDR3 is CASGDGGGRGQNTLYF. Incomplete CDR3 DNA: TGTGCCAGCGGGGATGGGGGGGGGCGCGGTCAAAACACCTTGTAC.

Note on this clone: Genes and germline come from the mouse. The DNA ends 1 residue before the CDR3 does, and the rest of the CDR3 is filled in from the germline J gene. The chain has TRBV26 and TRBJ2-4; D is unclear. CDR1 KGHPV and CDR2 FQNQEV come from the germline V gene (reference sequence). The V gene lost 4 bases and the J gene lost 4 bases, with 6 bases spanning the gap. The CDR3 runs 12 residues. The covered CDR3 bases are TGTGCCAGCAGTCCAAGGAAAAACACCTTGTAC. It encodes CASSPRKNTLY. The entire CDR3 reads CASSPRKNTLYF.

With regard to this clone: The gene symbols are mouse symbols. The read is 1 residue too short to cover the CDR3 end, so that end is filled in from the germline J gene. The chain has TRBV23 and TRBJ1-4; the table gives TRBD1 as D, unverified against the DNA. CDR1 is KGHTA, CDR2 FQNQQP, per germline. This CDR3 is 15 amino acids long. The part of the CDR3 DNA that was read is TGCTCCAGCAGTCAGAGGGGGCGGTCCAACGAAAGATTATTT. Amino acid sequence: CSSSQRGRSNERLF. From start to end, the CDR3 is CSSSQRGRSNERLFF.

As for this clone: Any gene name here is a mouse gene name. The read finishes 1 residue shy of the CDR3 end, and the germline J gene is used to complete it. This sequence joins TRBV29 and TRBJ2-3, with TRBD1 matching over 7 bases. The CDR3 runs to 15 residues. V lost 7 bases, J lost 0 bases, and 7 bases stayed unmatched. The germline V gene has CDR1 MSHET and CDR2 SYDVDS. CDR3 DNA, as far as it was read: TGTGCTAGCACTACCGGGACAGCTAGTGCAGAAACGCTGTAT. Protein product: CASTTGTASAETLY. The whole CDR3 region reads CASTTGTASAETLYF.

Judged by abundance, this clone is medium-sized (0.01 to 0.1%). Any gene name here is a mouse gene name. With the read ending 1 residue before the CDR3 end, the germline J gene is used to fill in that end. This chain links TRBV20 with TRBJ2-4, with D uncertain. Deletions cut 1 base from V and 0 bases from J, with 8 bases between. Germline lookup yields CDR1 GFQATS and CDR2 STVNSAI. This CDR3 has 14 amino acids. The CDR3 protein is CGARVQASQNTLYF. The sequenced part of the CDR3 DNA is TGTGGTGCTAGGGTCCAGGCAAGTCAAAACACCTTGTAC.

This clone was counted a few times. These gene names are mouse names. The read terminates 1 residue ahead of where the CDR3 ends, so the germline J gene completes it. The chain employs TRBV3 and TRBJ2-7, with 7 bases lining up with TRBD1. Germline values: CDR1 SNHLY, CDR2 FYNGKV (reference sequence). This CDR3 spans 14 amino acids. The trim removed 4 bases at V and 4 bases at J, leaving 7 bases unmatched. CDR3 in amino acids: CASSSRDRKYEQYF. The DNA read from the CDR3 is TGTGCCAGCAGCTCCCGGGACAGAAAATATGAACAGTAC.

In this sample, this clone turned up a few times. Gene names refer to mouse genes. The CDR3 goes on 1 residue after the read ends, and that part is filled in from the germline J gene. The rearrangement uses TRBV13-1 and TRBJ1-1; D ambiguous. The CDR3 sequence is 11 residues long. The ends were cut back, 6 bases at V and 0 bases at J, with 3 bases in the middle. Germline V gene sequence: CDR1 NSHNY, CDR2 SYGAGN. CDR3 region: CASIANTEVFF. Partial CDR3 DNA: TGTGCCAGCATTGCAAACACAGAAGTCTTC.

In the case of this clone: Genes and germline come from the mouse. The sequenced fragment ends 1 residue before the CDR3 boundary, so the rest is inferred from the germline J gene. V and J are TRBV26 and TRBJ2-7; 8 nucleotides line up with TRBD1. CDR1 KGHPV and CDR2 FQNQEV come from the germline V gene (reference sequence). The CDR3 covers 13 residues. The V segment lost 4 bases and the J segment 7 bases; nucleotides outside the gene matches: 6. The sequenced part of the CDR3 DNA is TGTGCCAGCAGTCGAGACAGGGGAGGGGAACAGTAC. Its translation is CASSRDRGGEQY. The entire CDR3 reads CASSRDRGGEQYF.

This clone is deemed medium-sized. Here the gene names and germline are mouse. The covered CDR3 bases are TGCACCTGCAGTGATAGGGCCACAGAAGTCTTC. Translated: CTCSDRATEVF. The whole CDR3 protein is CTCSDRATEVFF. The chain couples TRBV1 to TRBJ1-1; D is unresolved. The CDR3 goes on 1 residue after the read ends, and that part is filled in from the germline J gene. In germline, CDR1 is NSQYPW, CDR2 LRSPGD (reference sequence). V lost 4 bases, J lost 4 bases, and 7 bases lay in between. This CDR3 is built from 12 residues.

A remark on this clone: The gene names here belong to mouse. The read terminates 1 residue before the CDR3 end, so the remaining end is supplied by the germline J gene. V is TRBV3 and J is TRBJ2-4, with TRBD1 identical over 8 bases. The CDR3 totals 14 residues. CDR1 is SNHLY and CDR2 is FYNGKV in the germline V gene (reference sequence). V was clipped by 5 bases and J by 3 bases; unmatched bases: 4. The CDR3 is CASSIQGGQNTLYF. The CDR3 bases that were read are TGTGCCAGCAGCATACAGGGGGGACAAAACACCTTGTAC.

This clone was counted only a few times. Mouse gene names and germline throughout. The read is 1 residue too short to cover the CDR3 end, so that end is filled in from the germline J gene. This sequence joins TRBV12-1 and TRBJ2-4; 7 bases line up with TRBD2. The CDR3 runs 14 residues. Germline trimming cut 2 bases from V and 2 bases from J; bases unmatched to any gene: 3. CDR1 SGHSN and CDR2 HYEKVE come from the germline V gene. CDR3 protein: CASSPTGSQNTLYF. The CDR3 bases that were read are TGTGCCAGCTCTCCGACTGGGTCTCAAAACACCTTGTAC.

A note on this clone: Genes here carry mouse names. CDR3 DNA (partial): TGTGCCAGCAGTCTGGCCAGGGCGGTCACAGAAGTCTTC. It specifies CASSLARAVTEVF. The whole CDR3 reads CASSLARAVTEVFF. The chain combines TRBV26 with TRBJ1-1, with D possibly being TRBD1 (5 bases). The read is 1 residue too short to cover the CDR3 end, so that end is filled in from the germline J gene. Trimming stripped 2 bases from V and 4 bases from J, with 11 bases between. CDR3 length equals 14 residues. CDR1 is KGHPV, CDR2 FQNQEV, per germline (reference sequence). The whole variable domain, filled in from reference TRBV26 and TRBJ1-1, reads NSKVIQTPRYLVKGQGQKAKMRCIPEKGHPVVFWYQQNKNNEFKFLINFQNQEVLQQIDMTEKRFSAECPSNSPCSLEIQSSEAGDSALYLCASSLARAVTEVFFGKGTRLTVV.

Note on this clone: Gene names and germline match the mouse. CDR3 loop: CASGDDGQSNERLFF. CDR3 bases read: TGTGCCAGCGGTGATGATGGACAGTCCAACGAAAGATTATTT. The chain links TRBV13-2 to TRBJ1-4; possible D gene TRBD1, 6 bases. The CDR3 goes on 1 residue after the read ends, and that part is filled in from the germline J gene. This CDR3 region has 15 residues. Germline V lookup: CDR1 NNHNN, CDR2 SYGAGS (reference sequence). Trimming took 0 bases from V and 2 from J, leaving 8 bases between them.

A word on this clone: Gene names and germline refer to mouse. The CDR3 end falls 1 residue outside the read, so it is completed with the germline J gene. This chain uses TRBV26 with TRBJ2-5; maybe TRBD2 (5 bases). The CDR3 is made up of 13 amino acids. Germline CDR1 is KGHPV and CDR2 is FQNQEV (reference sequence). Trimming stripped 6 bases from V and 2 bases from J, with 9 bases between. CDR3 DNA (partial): TGTGCCAGCAGGAGGACTTTCCAAGACACCCAGTAC. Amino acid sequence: CASRRTFQDTQY. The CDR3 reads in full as CASRRTFQDTQYF.

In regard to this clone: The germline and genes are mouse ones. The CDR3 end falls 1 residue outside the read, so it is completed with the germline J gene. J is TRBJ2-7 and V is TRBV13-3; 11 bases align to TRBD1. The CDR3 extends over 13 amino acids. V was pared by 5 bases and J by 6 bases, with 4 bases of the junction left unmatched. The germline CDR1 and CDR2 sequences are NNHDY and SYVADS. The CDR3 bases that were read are TGTGCCAGCAGGGACAGGGGGCAGGGTGAACAGTAC. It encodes CASRDRGQGEQY. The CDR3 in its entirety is CASRDRGQGEQYF.